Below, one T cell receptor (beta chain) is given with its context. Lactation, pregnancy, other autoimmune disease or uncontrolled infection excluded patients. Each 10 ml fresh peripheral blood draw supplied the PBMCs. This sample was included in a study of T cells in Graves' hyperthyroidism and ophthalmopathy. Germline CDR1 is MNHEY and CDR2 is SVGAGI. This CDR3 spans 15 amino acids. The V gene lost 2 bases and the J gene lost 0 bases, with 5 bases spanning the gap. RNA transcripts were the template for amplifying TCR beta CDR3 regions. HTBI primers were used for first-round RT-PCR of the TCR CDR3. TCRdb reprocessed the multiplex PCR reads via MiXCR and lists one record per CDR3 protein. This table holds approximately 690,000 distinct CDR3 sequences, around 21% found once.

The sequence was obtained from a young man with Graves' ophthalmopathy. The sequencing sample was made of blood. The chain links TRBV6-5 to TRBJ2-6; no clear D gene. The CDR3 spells CASSYAVSGANVLTF. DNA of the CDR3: TGTGCCAGCAGTTACGCAGTCTCTGGGGCCAACGTCCTGACTTTC.